One T cell receptor (beta chain) is described in this entry. These data come from a study of blood T cell repertoires in COVID-19. With V trimmed by 4 bases and J by 1 base, 8 bases remained unmatched. The CDR3 covers 16 residues. Germline values: CDR1 MNHNY, CDR2 SVGAGI (reference sequence). Only in-frame clones appear in the TCRdb table, and some are missing; sequencing was by immunoSEQ multiplex PCR. The sample has a few hundred thousand clones, approximately 86% seen once. Source material: PBMCs or T cells enriched from blood (not recorded which). The chain employs TRBV6-6 and TRBJ2-3; 7 bases line up with TRBD2. This receptor was taken from a woman aged 55-69 years who had recovered from COVID-19. In nucleotides, the CDR3 is TGTGCCAGCAGTTTCTCTTGGGCGGGGGGCACAGATACGCAGTATTTT. Protein sequence: CASSFSWAGGTDTQYF.